This T cell receptor (beta chain) is drawn from a study of cytomegalovirus exposure and HLA in healthy donors. Study-level findings and limits: Fewer N-insertions than the approximately 700-donor mean were reportedly shown by an Asian-associated ancestry cluster in a later analysis. A later analysis found most CMV-associated TCR beta chains apparently HLA-restricted.

Only a few counts were recorded for this clone. The antigen is undetermined. Trimming cost V 2 bases and J 6 bases; bases outside gene matches: 4. Germline V gives CDR1 WSHSY, CDR2 SAAADI. This CDR3 has 16 residues. PCR primers comprised 60 Vbeta and 13 Jbeta primers. Sequencing was performed with immunoSEQ multiplex PCR; in TCRdb, only in-frame clones are kept and a portion is missing. Of tens of thousands of clones listed, approximately 77% were seen once; the top ten hold more than 3.5%. The sequencing input was PBMCs. V usage is TRBV10-2 and J usage is TRBJ2-1; the match to TRBD2 covers 13 bases. This clonotype was obtained from a man aged 30-40 years in good health and CMV-seronegative. CDR3 bases: TGCGCCAGCAGTGAGGCTACTAGCGGGAGGGGCAATGAGCAGTTCTTC. It codes for CASSEATSGRGNEQFF.